The 27 T cell receptor beta chains below were found in one sample sequenced in a study of human T cells and chemical hapten exposure. Documented time point: patch test 3, about 24 weeks after DPC sensitization. Treatment: therapeutic diphenylcyclopropenone sensitization with weekly scalp DPC. From the RACE reads, TCRdb called clonotypes with MiXCR, one entry per CDR3 protein. This sample has around 70,000 distinct CDR3 sequences, with around 10% found just once. The sequencing used whole blood, collected in connection with sensitization to the hapten diphenylcyclopropenone (DPC). Every receptor here comes from a woman in her forties or fifties with alopecia areata. Some clones in this sample may be carry-over from other donors' samples.

This clonotype was picked up one time. Just one base apart from a much larger clone, this may be a read error. V and J are TRBV25-1 and TRBJ1-4; D is undetermined. Germline lookup yields CDR1 MGHDK and CDR2 SYGVNS. V was shortened by 6 bases and J by 3 bases, with 14 bases between the two germline ends. The CDR3 contains 15 residues. CDR3 loop: CASRDGVLPNEKLFF. CDR3 in DNA: TGTGCCAGCAGGGATGGGGTATTGCCTAATGAAAAACTGTTTTTT.

The sample holds many counts of this clonotype. V usage is TRBV28 and J usage is TRBJ1-1; TRBD1 might be the D (5 bases). V was pared by 3 bases and J by 1 base, with 12 bases between. This CDR3 has 15 amino acids. CDR1 and CDR2 from the germline V gene are MDHEN and SYDVKM. The CDR3 DNA reads TGTGCCAGCAGTTTGTGGGGAAGGGGGAACACTGAAGCTTTCTTT. Amino acids: CASSLWGRGNTEAFF.

This clonotype was counted only a few times. The chain recombines TRBV3-2 with TRBJ2-3; TRBD2 is the table's D call, not checked against the DNA. TRBV3-2 is reported as a pseudogene. This CDR3 has 15 residues. CDR3 loop: CASSQGGPGQGTQYF. DNA of the CDR3: TGTGCCAGCAGCCAAGGAGGGCCAGGTCAGGGTACGCAGTATTTT.

The V and J genes are TRBV4-2 and TRBJ1-1; the D gene is possibly TRBD1 (5 bases). The germline V gene has CDR1 LGHNA and CDR2 YNFKEQ. The length of the CDR3 is 15 residues. Trimming shortened V by 1 base and J by 2 bases, and 11 bases separated the two germline ends. Written as DNA, the CDR3 is TGTGCCAGCAGCCAAGGATCTGGGACCAACACTGAAGCTTTCTTT. It codes for CASSQGSGTNTEAFF.

This clonotype was counted many times. This chain uses TRBV29-1 with TRBJ1-5; 8 bases align to TRBD1. The J segment lost 2 bases and the V segment lost 6 bases, leaving 3 bases of the junction unmatched. The CDR3 loop spans 13 amino acids. Germline CDR1 is SQVTM and CDR2 is ANQGSEA. In DNA form, the CDR3 reads TGCAGCGTCGTGACAGGGGGCAATCAGCCCCAGCATTTT. Encoded protein: CSVVTGGNQPQHF.

This clonotype was picked up many times. The chain combines TRBV4-2 with TRBJ1-1, with TRBD1 identical over 7 bases. The CDR3 covers 17 residues. The germline gives CDR1 LGHNA, CDR2 YNFKEQ. With 1 base clipped from V and 0 bases from J, the junction kept 8 bases outside the gene matches. DNA of the CDR3: TGTGCCAGCAGCCAAGGACAGGGTGGTAGCATGAACACTGAAGCTTTCTTT. This gives the protein CASSQGQGGSMNTEAFF.

At least ten counts were recorded for this clonotype. J is TRBJ1-5 and V is TRBV12-3 or TRBV12-4, with D uncertain. V was cut by 6 bases and J by 4 bases, with 7 bases left in between. The CDR3 loop spans 12 amino acids. The CDR3 reads CASSLGNQPQHF. CDR3 coding DNA: TGTGCCAGCAGCTTGGGAAATCAGCCCCAGCATTTT.

This clonotype was seen a handful of times. The chain has TRBV7-8 and TRBJ1-6, with D perhaps TRBD1 (5 bases). With 5 bases removed from V and 0 bases from J, the gap between germline ends came to 17 bases. The CDR3 covers 18 residues. Looked up from germline, CDR1 is SGHVS and CDR2 is FQNEAQ. CDR3 sequence: CASSQRAGYSSYNSPLHF. The CDR3 bases are TGTGCCAGCAGCCAGAGAGCAGGGTACAGCTCCTATAATTCACCCCTCCACTTT.

This clonotype was recorded a few times. This sequence joins TRBV21-1 and TRBJ1-1; the D call of TRBD1 is as the table states it, not checked on the DNA. TRBV21-1 is annotated as a pseudogene. This CDR3 has 12 amino acids. The chain's CDR3 is CAIRQGAQGAFF. The CDR3, as DNA: TGTGCCATCCGACAGGGGGCGCAGGGAGCTTTCTTT.

This clonotype was seen repeatedly, ten times or more. The chain has TRBV12-3 or TRBV12-4 and TRBJ2-7; D possibly uses TRBD1 or TRBD2 (5 bases each). Trimming shortened V by 5 bases and J by 4 bases, and 18 bases separated the two germline ends. The CDR3 runs to 15 residues. CDR3 residues: CASSPDMTGKYEQYF. CDR3 bases: TGTGCCAGCAGTCCGGACATGACGGGGAAGTACGAGCAGTACTTC.

This clonotype was seen a few times. The chain's CDR3 is CASSDSLAGGGDTQYF. The CDR3, as DNA: TGTGCCAGCAGTGATTCTCTAGCGGGAGGGGGGGATACGCAGTATTTT. The rearrangement joins TRBV6-1 to TRBJ2-3; 12 nucleotides agree with TRBD2. CDR1 and CDR2 from the germline V gene are MNHNS and SASEGT. The CDR3 covers 16 residues. V shed 3 bases, J shed 6 bases, and the junction held 7 bases outside the gene matches.

A word on this clonotype: The junction and the germline gene differ at one end; a read error may be behind it. The rearrangement uses TRBV28 and TRBJ2-5; unclear D gene. The germline CDR1 and CDR2 sequences are MDHEN and SYDVKM. The CDR3 covers 12 residues. This CDR3 reads CASESLEETQYF. CDR3 nucleotide sequence: TGTGCCAGCGAGTCTCTCGAAGAAACCCAGTACTTC.

This clonotype has ten or more counts. One end of the junction fails to match germline, which may point to a read error. The chain combines TRBV7-8 with TRBJ1-1; D not certain. From germline, CDR1 is SGHVS and CDR2 FQNEAQ. This CDR3 has 17 residues. Here the CDR3 DNA reads TGTGCCAGCAGCGTAGCTACCCCGAAACATCCGTACACTGAAGCTTTCTTT. The encoded protein is CASSVATPKHPYTEAFF.

This clonotype occurred many times. V and J are TRBV19 and TRBJ2-7; D is unresolved. Trimming took off 7 bases at V and 0 bases at J, with 13 bases between the two ends. Per germline, CDR1 LNHDA and CDR2 SQIVND (reference sequence). This CDR3 has 14 residues. The CDR3 protein is CASKRRASSYEQYF. As DNA, the CDR3 is TGTGCCAGTAAGAGAAGGGCAAGCTCCTACGAGCAGTACTTC. The full variable domain, rest sourced from reference TRBV19 and TRBJ2-7, is DGGITQSPKYLFRKEGQNVTLSCEQNLNHDAMYWYRQDPGQGLRLIYYSQIVNDFQKGDIAEGYSVSREKKESFPLTVTSAQKNPTAFYLCASKRRASSYEQYFGPGTRLTVT.

The rearrangement joins TRBV11-1 to TRBJ1-1; no clear D gene. The length of the CDR3 is 17 residues. Germline lookup yields CDR1 SGHAT and CDR2 FQDESV (reference sequence). The germline V and J ends were trimmed by 1 base and 4 bases, with 19 bases remaining between them. CDR3 sequence (DNA): TGTGCCAGCAGCTTAGACGGGCGCGGGTTCAGGAGCACTGAAGCTTTCTTT. This codes for CASSLDGRGFRSTEAFF.

The rearrangement uses TRBV10-1 and TRBJ1-1; 7 positions match TRBD1. CDR1 WNHNN and CDR2 SYGVQD come from the germline V gene (reference sequence). The CDR3 has 11 amino acids. Unmatched junction bases numbered 1, after V lost 5 bases and J lost 7 bases. CDR3 nucleotides: TGCGCCAGCAGTTACAGGGGTGAAGCTTTCTTT. Translating gives CASSYRGEAFF.

This clonotype was found a few times. The gene calls are TRBV28 and TRBJ1-1; D is uncertain. Per germline, CDR1 MDHEN and CDR2 SYDVKM. Trimming took off 4 bases at V and 7 bases at J, with 10 bases between the two ends. The CDR3 runs 12 residues. In DNA, the CDR3 is TGTGCCAGCAGTTGGCGGCAGCTTGAAGCTTTCTTT. As protein: CASSWRQLEAFF.

A word on this clonotype: A much larger clone lies a single base off, so this may be a read error. V gene TRBV2 combines with J gene TRBJ2-7; no clear D gene. V shed 6 bases and J shed 2 bases, with 14 bases lying between them. The germline CDR1 and CDR2 sequences are SNHLY and FYNNEI. The CDR3 runs to 14 residues. The CDR3 DNA sequence: TGTGCCAGCAGAGAGAGGCGGAATGCCTACGAGCAGTACTTC. Its protein is CASRERRNAYEQYF.

This clonotype was seen at least ten times. The chain uses TRBV6-6 and TRBJ1-2; weak D call: TRBD1 (5 bases). V gave up 11 bases and J gave up 0 bases, with 22 bases separating them. The CDR3 consists of 16 residues. Germline CDR1 reads MNHNY; CDR2 reads SVGAGI (reference sequence). CDR3 sequence (DNA): TGTGCCGCCAGTTACGGGGACGGCACGTCTAACTATGGCTACACCTTC. It codes for CAASYGDGTSNYGYTF.

This clonotype has a count of ten or more. This chain connects TRBV27 to TRBJ2-5; a possible D gene is TRBD2 (6 bases). This CDR3 has 14 amino acids. Germline loops: CDR1 MNHEY, CDR2 SMNVEV (reference sequence). V dropped 6 bases and J dropped 2 bases, with 13 bases sitting between them. CDR3: CASSARRGQETQYF. CDR3 DNA: TGTGCCAGCAGCGCTAGACGGGGGCAAGAGACCCAGTACTTC.

This clonotype has at least ten counts. The chain recombines TRBV7-2 with TRBJ1-3, with D possibly being TRBD1 (6 bases). With 1 base removed from V and 1 base from J, the gap between germline ends came to 14 bases. This CDR3 is built from 17 residues. The germline CDR1 and CDR2 sequences are SGHTA and FQGNSA. CDR3 sequence: CASSLVGRGKSGNTIYF. DNA for the CDR3: TGTGCCAGCAGCTTAGTAGGCAGGGGAAAATCTGGAAACACCATATATTTT.

This clonotype has at least ten counts. The chain employs TRBV12-3 or TRBV12-4 and TRBJ1-1; a weak D match, TRBD1 (6 bases). This CDR3 spans 14 amino acids. Between the trimmed V and J ends, which lost 5 bases and 1 base, there was a span of 11 bases. Here the CDR3 reads CASSLSTGNTEAFF. As DNA, the CDR3 is TGTGCCAGCAGTCTTTCGACAGGGAACACTGAAGCTTTCTTT.

This clonotype has just a few counts. V and J are TRBV6-6 and TRBJ1-2; D call uncertain. This CDR3 is 13 amino acids long. The V gene's germline CDR1 is MNHNY and CDR2 SVGAGI (reference sequence). Trimming stripped 2 bases from V and 4 bases from J, with 8 bases between. The CDR3, as DNA: TGTGCCAGCAGTTACGACGGATTCTATGGCTACACCTTC. It is translated as CASSYDGFYGYTF.

In its sample, this clonotype was seen many times. This rearrangement joins TRBV11-2 to TRBJ2-5; D might be TRBD2 (6 bases). V was cut by 3 bases and J by 4 bases, with 12 bases left in between. CDR1 is SGHAT, CDR2 FQNNGV, per germline. The CDR3 spans 14 residues. The CDR3 DNA follows: TGTGCCAGCAGCTTTCGCGGGACGTCAGAGACCCAGTACTTC. It is translated as CASSFRGTSETQYF.

There are many counts of this clonotype. V gene TRBV29-1 combines with J gene TRBJ1-1, with D hard to call. Per germline, CDR1 SQVTM and CDR2 ANQGSEA. V was shortened by 1 base and J by 0 bases, with 6 bases between the two germline ends. The CDR3 sequence is 13 residues long. CDR3 DNA sequence: TGCAGCGTTGAAGTAACAGTGAACACTGAAGCTTTCTTT. Its translation: CSVEVTVNTEAFF.

This clonotype has more than one count but fewer than ten. This chain joins TRBV28 and TRBJ2-5, with TRBD2 matching over 8 bases. This CDR3 has 14 amino acids. V was pared by 5 bases and J by 13 bases, with 15 bases of the junction left unmatched. Per the germline V gene, CDR1 is MDHEN and CDR2 is SYDVKM. The CDR3 loop is CASSKTGTRGNPYF. CDR3 coding DNA: TGTGCCAGCAGTAAAACCGGGACTAGGGGCAATCCGTACTTC.

At least ten counts were recorded for this clonotype. The chain combines TRBV6-1 with TRBJ2-3, with 10 bases that match TRBD2. After removal of 6 bases from V and 5 bases from J, the junction contained 5 bases not matched to a gene. The CDR3 runs 14 residues. In germline, CDR1 is MNHNS, CDR2 SASEGT. CDR3 nucleotide sequence: TGTGCCAGCAGAGCGGGAGGGCCGATAGATACGCAGTATTTT. It yields the protein CASRAGGPIDTQYF.